This passage covers 13 T cell receptor beta chains from one sample sequenced in a study of cytomegalovirus exposure and HLA in healthy donors. Researchers ran the PCR with 60 Vbeta and 13 Jbeta primers. Sequencing was performed with immunoSEQ multiplex PCR; in TCRdb, only in-frame clones are kept and a portion is missing. The record lists 55,000 to 75,000 clones, of which the ten most abundant hold around 3.7%. Sequences were obtained from PBMCs. All receptors derive from a male donor in good health and CMV-seronegative.

The V call is TRBV7-2, the J call TRBJ2-3, with D possibly being TRBD2 (7 bases). CDR3 length equals 14 residues. Per germline, CDR1 SGHTA and CDR2 FQGNSA. Between the trimmed V and J ends, which lost 0 bases and 11 bases, there was a span of 15 bases. CDR3 residues: CASSLAGGAGEQYF. CDR3 bases: TGTGCCAGCAGCTTAGCGGGGGGGGCAGGGGAGCAGTATTTT.

The chain uses TRBV6-1 and TRBJ2-7; 8 bases are a match to TRBD2. Trimming removed 4 bases from V and 0 bases from J; junction bases left unmatched: 5. CDR3 size: 15 residues. Germline V gene data show CDR1 as MNHNS and CDR2 as SASEGT. The CDR3 here is CASSGGSGVSYEQYF. CDR3 sequence (DNA): TGTGCCAGCAGTGGGGGTAGCGGGGTCTCCTACGAGCAGTACTTC.

The V gene is TRBV9, the J gene TRBJ2-3; TRBD2 matches 9 bases. Germline CDR1 SGDLS, CDR2 YYNGEE. The ends lost 1 base at V and 4 bases at J; junction bases unmatched: 4. CDR3 size: 15 residues. CDR3 in amino acids: CASSVNAGGPDTQYF. CDR3 nucleotide sequence: TGTGCCAGCAGCGTAAACGCGGGGGGGCCAGATACGCAGTATTTT. Full variable domain (outside the CDR3, taken from reference TRBV9 and TRBJ2-3): DSGVTQTPKHLITATGQRVTLRCSPRSGDLSVYWYQQSLDQGLQFLIQYYNGEERAKGNILERFSAQQFPDLHSELNLSSLELGDSALYFCASSVNAGGPDTQYFGPGTRLTVL.

This sequence joins TRBV4-2 and TRBJ2-2; 14 bases align to TRBD2. Germline V gene lookup returns CDR1 LGHNA and CDR2 YNFKEQ. V trimming: 3 bases; J trimming: 0 bases; junction bases outside the gene matches: 12. CDR3 length equals 21 residues. This chain's CDR3 is CASSHISGTSGRGANTGELFF. The CDR3 DNA sequence: TGTGCCAGCAGCCATATCTCCGGGACTAGCGGGAGAGGCGCGAACACCGGGGAGCTGTTTTTT.

This rearrangement joins TRBV27 to TRBJ2-7; 14 nucleotides match TRBD2. The germline V gene encodes CDR1 MNHEY and CDR2 SMNVEV (reference sequence). The CDR3 length is 17 residues. The trim removed 2 bases at V and 3 bases at J, leaving 6 bases unmatched. The CDR3 DNA sequence: TGTGCCAGCAGTTTAACGGGACTAGCGGGGGACGTCTACGAGCAGTACTTC. Protein sequence: CASSLTGLAGDVYEQYF.

V gene TRBV4-1 combines with J gene TRBJ2-2; TRBD1 matches at 8 bases. Germline trimming cut 3 bases from V and 12 bases from J; bases unmatched to any gene: 21. This CDR3 is built from 18 residues. The germline gives CDR1 MGHRA, CDR2 YSYEKL. Written as DNA, the CDR3 is TGCGCCAGCAGCCAGGCCCCCGGACAGGGTGGGTCGACAAGTCAGCTGTTTTTT. Translated, it gives CASSQAPGQGGSTSQLFF.

V gene TRBV7-9 combines with J gene TRBJ2-1; D uncertain. CDR1 SEHNR and CDR2 FQNEAQ come from the germline V gene (reference sequence). V dropped 1 base and J dropped 8 bases, with 6 bases sitting between them. The CDR3 contains 12 residues. CDR3 coding DNA: TGTGCCAGCAGCTTAGTTAGCCATGAGCAGTTCTTC. Amino acid sequence: CASSLVSHEQFF.

The chain combines TRBV27 with TRBJ1-2; D uncertain. CDR3 length equals 13 residues. Germline-derived CDR1 and CDR2 are MNHEY and SMNVEV (reference sequence). V was pared by 6 bases and J by 8 bases, with 16 bases between. CDR3 sequence (DNA): TGTGCCAGCAGGAGAGGACTCGCGGGAGGCTACACCTTC. Encoded protein: CASRRGLAGGYTF.

The V and J genes are TRBV27 and TRBJ1-5; 9 bases are a match to TRBD1. The J segment lost 4 bases and the V segment lost 6 bases, leaving 13 bases of the junction unmatched. The CDR3 runs to 17 residues. Germline CDR1 MNHEY, CDR2 SMNVEV (reference sequence). The CDR3 bases are TGTGCCAGCAGCCTGCGAGGGGGACAGGGTCGTAATCAGCCCCAGCATTTT. Protein product: CASSLRGGQGRNQPQHF.

The CDR3, as DNA: TGCAGCGCCAAGGATCGGGGACTCGAAGCTTTCTTT. Amino acid sequence: CSAKDRGLEAFF. The chain recombines TRBV29-1 with TRBJ1-1, with a possible D match to TRBD1 (5 bases). V lost 7 bases and J 8 bases, leaving 17 bases between the germline ends. CDR1 is SQVTM and CDR2 is ANQGSEA in the germline V gene. CDR3 length: 12 residues.

About this clone: Additional DNA sequences in this sample encode the identical CDR3. The V and J genes are TRBV19 and TRBJ2-6, with D maybe TRBD1 (5 bases). Between the trimmed V and J ends, which lost 8 bases and 1 base, there was a span of 18 bases. The V gene's germline CDR1 is LNHDA and CDR2 SQIVND (reference sequence). The length of the CDR3 is 17 residues. CDR3 region: CASPWGTGASGANVLTF. As DNA, the CDR3 is TGTGCCAGTCCATGGGGTACAGGAGCATCTGGGGCCAACGTCCTGACTTTC.

The chain carries TRBV19 and TRBJ2-3, with 14 bases identical to TRBD2. Germline loops: CDR1 LNHDA, CDR2 SQIVND (reference sequence). The ends lost 1 base at V and 8 bases at J; junction bases unmatched: 5. This CDR3 has 16 amino acids. The CDR3 DNA follows: TGTGCCAGTAGTATAGCCGGGACTAGCGGGAGTGTTACGCAGTATTTT. Amino acid sequence: CASSIAGTSGSVTQYF.

The chain has TRBV4-3 and TRBJ1-1; no definite D call. The germline V and J ends were trimmed by 4 bases and 5 bases, with 17 bases remaining between them. The CDR3 is 15 residues long. In germline, CDR1 is LGHNA, CDR2 YSLEER. CDR3 sequence reads: CASSPQDREVTEAFF. In nucleotides, the CDR3 is TGCGCCAGCAGCCCTCAGGACCGGGAGGTAACTGAAGCTTTCTTT.